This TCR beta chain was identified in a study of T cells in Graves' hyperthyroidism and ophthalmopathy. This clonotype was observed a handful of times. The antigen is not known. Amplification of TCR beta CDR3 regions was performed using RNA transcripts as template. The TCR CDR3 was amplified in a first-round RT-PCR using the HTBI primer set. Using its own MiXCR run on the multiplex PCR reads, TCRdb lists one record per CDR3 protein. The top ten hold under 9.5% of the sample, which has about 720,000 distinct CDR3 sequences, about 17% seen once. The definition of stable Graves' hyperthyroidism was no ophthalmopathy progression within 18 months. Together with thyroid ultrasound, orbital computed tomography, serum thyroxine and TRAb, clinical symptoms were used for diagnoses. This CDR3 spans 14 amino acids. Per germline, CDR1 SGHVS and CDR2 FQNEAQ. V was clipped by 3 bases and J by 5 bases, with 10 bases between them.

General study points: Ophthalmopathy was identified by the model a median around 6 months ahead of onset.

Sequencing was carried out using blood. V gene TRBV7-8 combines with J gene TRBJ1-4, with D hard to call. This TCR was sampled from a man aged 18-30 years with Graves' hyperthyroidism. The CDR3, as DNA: TGTGCCAGCAGCTTTAGCAGACTAAATGAAAAACTGTTTTTT. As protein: CASSFSRLNEKLFF. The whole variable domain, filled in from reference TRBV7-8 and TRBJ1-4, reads GAGVSQSPRYKVAKRGQDVALRCDPISGHVSLFWYQQALGQGPEFLTYFQNEAQLDKSGLPSDRFFAERPEGSVSTLKIQRTQQEDSAVYLCASSFSRLNEKLFFGSGTQLSVL.